This T cell receptor (beta chain) was captured in a study of response to subunit inactivated influenza vaccine. TCRdb reprocessed the RT-PCR reads with MiXCR, giving one entry per CDR3 protein. Among 300,000 to 350,000 distinct CDR3 sequences listed, 20% to 25% were seen once. Germline V gene data show CDR1 as SGHTA and CDR2 as FQGNSA. Trimming left V 1 base short and J 4 bases short, with 7 bases between. There are 13 residues in the CDR3. The material was PBMCs from blood, obtained approximately 22 months after vaccination. This TCR was sampled from a man aged 50 to 75 who received an inactivated influenza vaccine. This chain uses TRBV7-2 with TRBJ1-1; D is undetermined. The CDR3 sequence is CASSLVVVTEAFF. In nucleotides, the CDR3 is TGTGCCAGCAGCTTAGTTGTGGTCACTGAAGCTTTCTTT. The full variable domain, with the rest looked up from reference TRBV7-2 and TRBJ1-1, is GAGVSQSPSNKVTEKGKDVELRCDPISGHTALYWYRQSLGQGLEFLIYFQGNSAPDKSGLPSDRFSAERTGGSVSTLTIQRTQQEDSAVYLCASSLVVVTEAFFGQGTRLTVV.